This TCR beta chain was obtained from a study of metastatic and nonmetastatic thyroid tumors. TCRdb re-analyzed the PCR reads through MiXCR. The sample records roughly 61,000 clones, roughly 4% being singletons. Germline lookup yields CDR1 MNHNS and CDR2 SASEGT. This CDR3 is 12 amino acids long. Trimming removed 2 bases from V and 7 bases from J, with 7 bases in between. This clone was detected ten times or more. The antigen remains undetermined. Until they underwent thyroid surgery, no patient had received any treatment. Study-wide findings and caveats: Relative to benign nodules, malignant thyroid tumors were reportedly characterized by significantly elevated TCR beta diversity in blood and tumor.

The rearrangement links TRBV6-1 to TRBJ2-3, with D unclear. Input material: blood. The sequence was collected from a female donor with papillary thyroid cancer or a benign thyroid nodule (not recorded which). Some clones in this sample may be carry-over from other donors' samples. The CDR3 reads CASSELKNTQYF. CDR3 coding DNA: TGTGCCAGCAGTGAATTAAAAAATACGCAGTATTTT.